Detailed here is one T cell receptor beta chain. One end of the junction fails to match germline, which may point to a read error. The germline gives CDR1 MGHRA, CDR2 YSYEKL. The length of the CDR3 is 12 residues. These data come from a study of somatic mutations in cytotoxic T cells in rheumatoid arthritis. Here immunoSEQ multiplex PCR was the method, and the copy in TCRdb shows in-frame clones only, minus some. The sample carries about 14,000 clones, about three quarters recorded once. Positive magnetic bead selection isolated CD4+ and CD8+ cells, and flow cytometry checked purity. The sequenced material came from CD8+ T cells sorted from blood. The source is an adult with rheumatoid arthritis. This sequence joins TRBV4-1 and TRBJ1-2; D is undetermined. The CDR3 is CASSKEGYGYTF. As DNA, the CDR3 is TGCGCCAGCAGCAAAGAGGGATATGGCTACACCTTC.